The 16 T cell receptor beta chains reported below all come from one sample, sequenced in a study of CD8+ T cells in alopecia areata (dated by TCRdb to the late 2010s). The library was prepared using the immunoSEQ multiplex PCR assay. For TCR sequencing, RNA was extracted from every sample and reverse transcribed into cDNA to serve as template. TCRdb retrieved this table from immuneACCESS and kept in-frame rearrangements only. Not all clones are present; in checked studies, unresolved V genes account for under half, and no reason is known for the remainder. The table for this sample lists around 100,000 clones; 44% of them were counted only once. Around 19% of the sample rests with the top ten. The time point label of this sample denotes: 20 to 30 weeks on oral tofacitinib. Sample treatment or condition, as interpreted from the label and publication: oral pan-JAK inhibitor, 5-10 mg twice daily. The sequencing here drew on CD8+ T cells sorted from blood, taken at week 24, from a patient treated with tofacitinib. The receptors were gathered from a human donor with alopecia areata.

This chain links TRBV4-1 with TRBJ2-2; perhaps TRBD1 as D (6 bases). Germline CDR1 reads MGHRA; CDR2 reads YSYEKL. V was cut by 4 bases and J by 0 bases, with 6 bases left in between. The CDR3 covers 14 residues. This CDR3 is CASSRTANTGELFF. The CDR3 region has the DNA TGCGCCAGCAGCCGGACAGCGAACACCGGGGAGCTGTTTTTT.

Comments on this clone: A read error is possible here, since a much larger clone lies one base away. This specimen includes other DNA sequences encoding the same CDR3. The genes are TRBV4-1 and TRBJ2-5; a weak D match, TRBD1 (6 bases). The CDR3 has 13 residues. Looked up from germline, CDR1 is MGHRA and CDR2 is YSYEKL. CDR3 bases: TGTGCCAGCAGCCAAGGACAGCAAGAGACCCAGTACTTC. Its protein product is CASSQGQQETQYF.

V is TRBV4-3 and J is TRBJ2-7; D unresolved. Germline-derived CDR1 and CDR2 are LGHNA and YSLEER. The CDR3 has 14 residues. The V gene lost 2 bases and the J gene lost 2 bases, with 10 bases spanning the gap. In nucleotides, the CDR3 is TGCGCCAGCAGCCAACTGGGCGGAACCTACGAGCAGTACTTC. Residues: CASSQLGGTYEQYF.

V is TRBV5-1 and J is TRBJ2-7; D is undetermined. CDR3 length equals 14 residues. The V end was cut by 5 bases, the J end by 5 bases, with 17 bases between. Germline V gives CDR1 SGHRS, CDR2 YFSETQ. CDR3 nucleotide sequence: TGCGCCAGCAGAGGGAATTCGAGTCCGCACGAGCAGTACTTC. As protein: CASRGNSSPHEQYF.

V gene TRBV9 combines with J gene TRBJ2-2, with 8 bases that match TRBD1. Trimming cost V 5 bases and J 5 bases; bases outside gene matches: 8. Germline V lookup: CDR1 SGDLS, CDR2 YYNGEE. The CDR3 runs 15 residues. The CDR3 protein is CASSPTGGDTGELFF. Here the CDR3 DNA reads TGTGCCAGCAGTCCCACAGGGGGTGATACCGGGGAGCTGTTTTTT.

This clone showed up just a few times. J is TRBJ2-3 and V is TRBV7-2; the D gene is possibly TRBD1 (5 bases). Per germline, CDR1 SGHTA and CDR2 FQGNSA. The V end was cut by 1 base, the J end by 4 bases, with 9 bases between. This CDR3 contains 14 residues. The CDR3 is CASSLGGLPDTQYF. The CDR3 DNA reads as TGTGCCAGCAGCTTAGGGGGCCTCCCAGATACGCAGTATTTT. Full variable domain (rest looked up from reference TRBV7-2 and TRBJ2-3): GAGVSQSPSNKVTEKGKDVELRCDPISGHTALYWYRQSLGQGLEFLIYFQGNSAPDKSGLPSDRFSAERTGGSVSTLTIQRTQQEDSAVYLCASSLGGLPDTQYFGPGTRLTVL.

This chain links TRBV29-1 with TRBJ2-1, with D uncertain. V gave up 1 base and J gave up 2 bases, with 12 bases separating them. CDR1 is SQVTM and CDR2 is ANQGSEA in the germline V gene. This CDR3 comprises 15 residues. CDR3 sequence (DNA): TGCAGCGTTGAAGTGGTGGGTTCCACCTACAATGAGCAGTTCTTC. This sequence encodes CSVEVVGSTYNEQFF.

The chain uses TRBV7-9 and TRBJ2-3; D unresolved. The germline V and J ends were trimmed by 6 bases and 4 bases, with 11 bases remaining between them. This CDR3 comprises 13 residues. CDR1 SEHNR and CDR2 FQNEAQ come from the germline V gene (reference sequence). The DNA of the CDR3 is TGTGCCAGCAGTCCTCGACTCTCAGATACGCAGTATTTT. This gives the protein CASSPRLSDTQYF. Supplemented by reference TRBV7-9 and TRBJ2-3, the full variable domain reads DTGVSQNPRHKITKRGQNVTFRCDPISEHNRLYWYRQTLGQGPEFLTYFQNEAQLEKSRLLSDRFSAERPKGSFSTLEIQRTEQGDSAMYLCASSPRLSDTQYFGPGTRLTVL.

This chain uses TRBV7-8 with TRBJ2-7, with 8 bases lining up with TRBD2. Germline trimming cut 0 bases from V and 4 bases from J; bases unmatched to any gene: 8. The germline V gene encodes CDR1 SGHVS and CDR2 FQNEAQ. The CDR3 is 16 residues long. The CDR3 is CASSLAKSGGSYEQYF. The CDR3 DNA is TGTGCCAGCAGCTTAGCCAAAAGCGGGGGAAGTTACGAGCAGTACTTC.

The chain combines TRBV7-2 with TRBJ2-7; no definite D call. The CDR3 consists of 12 residues. Germline V CDR1 and CDR2: SGHTA, FQGNSA. V lost 1 base and J lost 3, with 4 bases in between. The CDR3 DNA reads TGTGCCAGCAGCTTAGTCGTCTACGAGCAGTACTTC. Its protein product is CASSLVVYEQYF.

This clone was seen only once. This rearrangement joins TRBV27 to TRBJ1-5; 7 bases agree with TRBD1. CDR1 MNHEY and CDR2 SMNVEV come from the germline V gene (reference sequence). V was pared by 3 bases and J by 1 base, with 0 bases of the junction left unmatched. The CDR3 length is 14 residues. DNA for the CDR3: TGTGCCAGCAGTTTCAGGGGGAGCAATCAGCCCCAGCATTTT. The encoded protein is CASSFRGSNQPQHF.

This clone was observed a few times. The chain carries TRBV25-1 and TRBJ2-7; a possible D gene is TRBD1 (5 bases). This CDR3 has 13 residues. Germline loops: CDR1 MGHDK, CDR2 SYGVNS. The V gene lost 4 bases and the J gene lost 3 bases, with 10 bases spanning the gap. This CDR3 reads CASSADIDYEQYF. In DNA form, the CDR3 reads TGTGCCAGCAGTGCGGACATCGACTACGAGCAGTACTTC.

With respect to this clone: The junction shows a germline mismatch at one end, possibly a read error. V gene TRBV7-9 combines with J gene TRBJ2-6; 12 bases fit TRBD1. This CDR3 contains 17 residues. Germline CDR1 is SEHNR and CDR2 is FQNEAQ (reference sequence). The CDR3: CASSLGDRGHGANVLTF. The CDR3 DNA follows: TGTGCCAGCAGTTTAGGGGACAGGGGGCACGGGGCCAACGTCCTGACTTTC.

This clone was observed a few times. V is TRBV18 and J is TRBJ2-1, with D possibly being TRBD1 (6 bases). The CDR3 extends over 15 amino acids. V dropped 6 bases and J dropped 3 bases, with 15 bases sitting between them. CDR1 is KGHSH, CDR2 LQKENI, per germline. CDR3: CASSTAGGGYNEQFF. The CDR3 DNA is TGTGCCAGCTCGACCGCTGGGGGCGGCTACAATGAGCAGTTCTTC.

A few counts support this clone. This chain uses TRBV7-2 with TRBJ2-1, with 7 bases fitting TRBD2. V shed 4 bases and J 2 bases; nucleotides not matched to a gene: 5. Looked up from germline, CDR1 is SGHTA and CDR2 is FQGNSA. The CDR3 extends over 15 amino acids. CDR3 coding DNA: TGTGCCAGCAGCTCTACTAGCGCGACCTACAATGAGCAGTTCTTC. Its protein is CASSSTSATYNEQFF.

The sample holds a few counts of this clone. The rearrangement joins TRBV4-3 to TRBJ2-5; the D gene is possibly TRBD2 (6 bases). The ends were cut back, 0 bases at V and 1 base at J, with 12 bases in the middle. CDR1 LGHNA and CDR2 YSLEER come from the germline V gene. The CDR3 runs 16 residues. Here the CDR3 DNA reads TGCGCCAGCAGCCAAGAGTGGGAGGAGAGCCAAGAGACCCAGTACTTC. Translated: CASSQEWEESQETQYF.